This TCR beta chain came from a study of beta chain features in type 1 diabetes. Study information: Sorted cells examined across all samples numbered roughly 100 million.

Staining for CD45RO/CCR7/CD25/CD127/CD95/CD27 allowed sorting of CD4+ naive, central memory, regulatory and stem cell-like memory cells. Sorted populations all had greater than 98% purity. This clone showed up just a few times. Its antigen is currently unknown. What was sequenced were expressed TCRB transcripts, since all of the isolated RNA had been reverse transcribed. Method: immunoSEQ multiplex PCR; TCRdb's copy keeps in-frame clones and lacks some. The table shows 200,000 to 300,000 clones, with less than 15% occurring only once. Regarding the study as a whole: Moderate yet significant TCRB CDR3 shortening was seen in Type 1 diabetes patients in all four CD4+ subsets.

Germline assignment: CDR1 SQVTM and CDR2 ANQGSEA. The CDR3 sequence is 12 residues long. The V gene lost 1 base and the J gene lost 10 bases, with 10 bases spanning the gap. V and J are TRBV29-1 and TRBJ1-4; D might be TRBD1 (5 bases). The source of this sequence is a woman in her forties in good health. The source material was naive CD4+ T cells from blood. The CDR3 protein is CSVEGGGGKLFF. In DNA, the CDR3 is TGCAGCGTTGAAGGGGGGGGTGGAAAACTGTTTTTT. Complete variable domain (other parts from reference TRBV29-1 and TRBJ1-4): SAVISQKPSRDICQRGTSLTIQCQVDSQVTMMFWYRQQPGQSLTLIATANQGSEATYESGFVIDKFPISRPNLTFSTLTVSNMSPEDSSIYLCSVEGGGGKLFFGSGTQLSVL.